This T cell receptor beta chain was obtained from a study of T cell changes during pregnancy in multiple sclerosis. TCRdb's copy holds only in-frame clones and misses some; the assay was immunoSEQ multiplex PCR. The sample shows 56,000 or so clones, 90% of them seen only once. This material consisted of peripheral blood, taken in the first trimester of pregnancy. The receptor was derived from a female donor in good health, enrolled as a control in a pregnancy study.

The CDR3 region is CASATQGFGGYNEQFF. CDR3 nucleotides: TGTGCCAGCGCAACACAGGGATTCGGGGGGTACAATGAGCAGTTCTTC. The chain joins TRBV18 to TRBJ2-1; TRBD2 might be the D (7 bases). Germline CDR1 reads KGHSH; CDR2 reads LQKENI. V shed 8 bases and J shed 4 bases, with 21 bases lying between them. CDR3 length equals 16 residues.